The 31 T cell receptor beta chains in this list originate from one sample, sequenced in a study of regulatory T cells in long-lasting Graves disease. According to the study, TCR beta libraries were built with iRepertoire HTBI primers and CDR3-region Arm-PCR. MiXCR, run by TCRdb on the multiplex PCR reads, gives a single entry per CDR3 protein. The sample holds around 420,000 distinct CDR3 sequences, roughly a sixth seen once. This sample's time point: newly diagnosed GD, antithyroid drugs for less than 3 months. The TCR library was made from RNA that had been extracted from PBMCs in TRIzol. The source was peripheral blood mononuclear cells (PBMCs), collected at new diagnosis, from a patient treated with antithyroid drugs. Receptors were obtained from a female donor with Graves disease.

This clonotype was recorded at least ten times. The chain is built from TRBV3-1 and TRBJ1-1, with D possibly being TRBD1 (6 bases). Germline CDR1 is LGHDT and CDR2 is YNNKEL (reference sequence). There are 14 residues in the CDR3. V was shortened by 2 bases and J by 3 bases, with 10 bases between the two germline ends. CDR3 sequence reads: CASSQQGIYTEAFF. CDR3 nucleotide sequence: TGTGCCAGCAGCCAACAGGGGATCTACACTGAAGCTTTCTTT.

J is TRBJ1-2 and V is TRBV27; D gene ambiguous. This CDR3 has 16 amino acids. Germline loops: CDR1 MNHEY, CDR2 SMNVEV (reference sequence). V was pared by 5 bases and J by 1 base, with 17 bases between. The CDR3 bases are TGTGCCAGCAGTCCTTGGGTCCCCAGTTTTAACTATGGCTACACCTTC. Encoded protein: CASSPWVPSFNYGYTF.

This clonotype was picked up many times. The rearrangement links TRBV20-1 to TRBJ1-4; no firm D call. The CDR3 extends over 14 amino acids. Germline V gene data show CDR1 as DFQATT and CDR2 as SNEGSKA (reference sequence). V lost 6 bases and J lost 5, with 16 bases in between. The CDR3 reads CSATSGRLNEKLFF. The CDR3 DNA follows: TGCAGTGCGACGAGTGGCAGACTAAATGAAAAACTGTTTTTT.

Worth noting for this clonotype: Being one base from a much bigger clone, this may be a read error. The gene calls are TRBV3-1 and TRBJ1-2; TRBD1 is a possible D gene (5 bases). Per the germline V gene, CDR1 is LGHDT and CDR2 is YNNKEL (reference sequence). This CDR3 spans 12 amino acids. V lost 3 bases to trimming and J lost 4 bases, with 6 bases between them. DNA for the CDR3: TGTGCCAGCAGCCAGACAGCCTATGGCTACACCTTC. Protein product: CASSQTAYGYTF.

In this sample, this clonotype turned up many times. The chain has TRBV6-4 and TRBJ1-1, with TRBD1 matching 7 bases. The V and J ends lost 4 bases and 1 base, in that order; junction bases with no gene match: 9. The CDR3 has 16 amino acids. CDR1 is MRHNA, CDR2 SNTAGT, per germline. The CDR3 DNA sequence: TGTGCCAGCAGTGCACCCAGGGGGGATAGGAACACTGAAGCTTTCTTT. Its protein product is CASSAPRGDRNTEAFF.

This clonotype was counted a few times. A much larger clone lies a single base off, so this may be a read error. The rearrangement uses TRBV20-1 and TRBJ1-2, with D unresolved. CDR1 DFQATT and CDR2 SNEGSKA come from the germline V gene (reference sequence). The CDR3 has 16 amino acids. Trimming left V 1 base short and J 6 bases short, with 21 bases between. The CDR3 here is CSARGELSRPLHGYTF. CDR3 coding DNA: TGCAGTGCTAGAGGGGAACTTTCCCGCCCCCTACATGGCTACACCTTC.

The sample holds many counts of this clonotype. The V and J genes are TRBV7-6 and TRBJ2-1; the D is unclear. Trimming left V 5 bases short and J 4 bases short, with 24 bases between. The CDR3 has 18 amino acids. Germline V gene lookup returns CDR1 SGHVS and CDR2 FNYEAQ. The CDR3 protein is CASSPTHGENFPYNEQFF. The CDR3 DNA follows: TGTGCCAGCAGCCCGACCCATGGGGAAAACTTCCCTTACAATGAGCAGTTCTTC.

This clonotype was recorded at least ten times. The chain links TRBV7-9 to TRBJ2-1, with 9 bases matching TRBD1. The CDR3 loop spans 17 amino acids. Per the germline V gene, CDR1 is SEHNR and CDR2 is FQNEAQ (reference sequence). The trim removed 1 base at V and 5 bases at J, leaving 9 bases unmatched. The CDR3 sequence: CASSLVDGTGYHNEQFF. The CDR3 bases are TGTGCCAGCAGCTTAGTGGATGGGACAGGGTACCACAATGAGCAGTTCTTC.

This clonotype was found many times. V gene TRBV20-1 combines with J gene TRBJ1-1; no clear D gene. The germline V and J ends were trimmed by 5 bases and 1 base, with 14 bases remaining between them. This CDR3 is 14 amino acids long. Germline V gene data show CDR1 as DFQATT and CDR2 as SNEGSKA (reference sequence). The CDR3 bases are TGCAGTGCTTTGAAAGTAGTTAGGAACACTGAAGCTTTCTTT. This codes for CSALKVVRNTEAFF.

Only a few counts were recorded for this clonotype. This chain uses TRBV20-1 with TRBJ2-7, with a tentative D call TRBD1 (6 bases). This CDR3 is built from 14 residues. V lost 2 bases to trimming and J lost 5 bases, with 16 bases between them. Germline CDR1 and CDR2: DFQATT and SNEGSKA (reference sequence). In DNA, the CDR3 is TGCAGTGCTAGATCGGGTCAGGGGAGACACGAGCAGTACTTC. Its translation is CSARSGQGRHEQYF.

This clonotype was observed many times. The junction differs from germline at one of its ends, possibly a read error. The V call is TRBV5-1, the J call TRBJ2-2, with 7 bases identical to TRBD1. Looked up from germline, CDR1 is SGHRS and CDR2 is YFSETQ. There are 15 residues in the CDR3. Written as DNA, the CDR3 is TGTGCCAGCAGCCTCAGGACAGGAGTCACCGGGGAGCTGTTTTTT. This translates into CASSLRTGVTGELFF.

This clonotype was observed many times. This rearrangement joins TRBV20-1 to TRBJ1-1; TRBD1 might be the D (5 bases). Germline V gives CDR1 DFQATT, CDR2 SNEGSKA (reference sequence). There are 12 residues in the CDR3. Trimming cost V 3 bases and J 3 bases, with 8 bases left between them. The CDR3 DNA follows: TGCAGTGCTAGTTGGGGGTACACTGAAGCTTTCTTT. Amino acids: CSASWGYTEAFF.

This chain connects TRBV19 to TRBJ1-1; D gene unclear. Trimming removed 6 bases at V and 7 bases at J, with 12 bases between. Germline CDR1 is LNHDA and CDR2 is SQIVND (reference sequence). CDR3 length equals 12 residues. The CDR3, as DNA: TGTGCCAGTAGAACAGCCCCGGGTGAAGCTTTCTTT. This translates into CASRTAPGEAFF.

This clonotype appeared many times. The junction shows a germline mismatch at one end, possibly a read error. The CDR3 here is CASSLQGGNTEAFF. CDR3 coding DNA: TGCGCCAGCAGCTTGCAGGGAGGGAACACTGAAGCTTTCTTT. The V call is TRBV7-9, the J call TRBJ1-1, with a weak D call TRBD1 (5 bases). The germline V gene encodes CDR1 SEHNR and CDR2 FQNEAQ (reference sequence). This CDR3 contains 14 residues.

This clonotype appeared many times. The chain links TRBV12-5 to TRBJ2-5; weak D call: TRBD2 (5 bases). V was trimmed by 6 bases and J by 5 bases, leaving 19 bases between them. Germline CDR1 and CDR2: LGHNT and FRNRAP. This CDR3 region has 15 residues. CDR3 region: CASGPRTVIMETQYF. In nucleotides, the CDR3 is TGTGCTAGTGGACCCCGGACTGTCATAATGGAGACCCAGTACTTC.

This clonotype showed up many times. The chain is built from TRBV20-1 and TRBJ2-3, with D unclear. The CDR3 extends over 11 amino acids. The germline gives CDR1 DFQATT, CDR2 SNEGSKA (reference sequence). Trimming removed 6 bases at V and 5 bases at J, with 9 bases between. The CDR3 DNA follows: TGCAGTGCCCCGGAAAGAGATACGCAGTATTTT. It yields the protein CSAPERDTQYF.

This clonotype was observed at least ten times. V is TRBV6-2 or TRBV6-3 and J is TRBJ1-4; D call uncertain. Looked up from germline, CDR1 is MNHEY and CDR2 is SVGEGT. V lost 4 bases and J 4 bases, leaving 1 base between the germline ends. This CDR3 has 11 amino acids. CDR3: CASSFNEKLFF. CDR3 nucleotide sequence: TGTGCCAGCAGTTTTAATGAAAAACTGTTTTTT.

Many counts were recorded for this clonotype. CDR3 amino acids: CASSYGQEQYF. CDR3 nucleotides: TGTGCCAGCAGTTACGGACAAGAGCAGTACTTC. The rearrangement uses TRBV6-2 or TRBV6-3 and TRBJ2-7, with TRBD1 as a possible D gene (5 bases). The CDR3 covers 11 residues. V was shortened by 2 bases and J by 7 bases, with 6 bases between the two germline ends. Germline V CDR1 and CDR2: MNHEY, SVGEGT.

This clonotype was seen repeatedly, ten times or more. The chain employs TRBV6-5 and TRBJ1-1; D ambiguous. This CDR3 has 18 residues. V gave up 0 bases and J gave up 3 bases, with 20 bases separating them. From germline, CDR1 is MNHEY and CDR2 SVGAGI. CDR3 protein: CASSYSSTLQATHTEAFF. In DNA, the CDR3 is TGTGCCAGCAGTTACTCATCGACGTTGCAGGCGACGCACACTGAAGCTTTCTTT.

This chain uses TRBV20-1 with TRBJ2-1; the match to TRBD2 covers 13 bases. V lost 5 bases to trimming and J lost 7 bases; unmatched junction nucleotides: 8. CDR3 length equals 15 residues. The germline CDR1 and CDR2 sequences are DFQATT and SNEGSKA (reference sequence). The CDR3 sequence is CSAWALAGGWNEQFF. CDR3 DNA: TGCAGTGCTTGGGCACTAGCGGGGGGGTGGAATGAGCAGTTCTTC.

The gene calls are TRBV28 and TRBJ1-1; tentative D call: TRBD1 (5 bases). CDR1 MDHEN and CDR2 SYDVKM come from the germline V gene. Between the trimmed V and J ends, which lost 6 bases and 5 bases, there was a span of 22 bases. The CDR3 spans 16 residues. CDR3 sequence: CASSRRPGWTRTEAFF. The CDR3, as DNA: TGTGCCAGCAGCCGACGACCAGGGTGGACAAGGACTGAAGCTTTCTTT. Based on the CDR3 plus reference TRBV28 and TRBJ1-1, the full variable domain is DVKVTQSSRYLVKRTGEKVFLECVQDMDHENMFWYRQDPGLGLRLIYFSYDVKMKEKGDIPEGYSVSREKKERFSLILESASTNQTSMYLCASSRRPGWTRTEAFFGQGTRLTVV.

Concerning this clonotype itself: A far larger clone lies a single base away; this is likely a read error. The chain joins TRBV3-1 to TRBJ2-1, with 7 bases lining up with TRBD1. TRBJ2-5 explains the end of the DNA better; the J call may be wrong. The CDR3 is made up of 14 amino acids. Germline V lookup: CDR1 LGHDT, CDR2 YNNKEL (reference sequence). CDR3 in DNA: TGTGCCAGCAGCCCGGTACAGGGGCTGGAGACCCAGTACTTC. Protein sequence: CASSPVQGLETQYF.

The V gene is TRBV25-1, the J gene TRBJ2-2, with TRBD1 identical over 12 bases. Germline V gene data show CDR1 as MGHDK and CDR2 as SYGVNS. This CDR3 is built from 15 residues. J lost 6 bases, V lost 4 bases, and 3 bases had no gene match. In nucleotides, the CDR3 is TGTGCCAGCAGTGGGGGACAGGGGGCGCCCGGGGAGCTGTTTTTT. Translating gives CASSGGQGAPGELFF.

This chain links TRBV27 with TRBJ2-1; 8 nucleotides line up with TRBD1. J was trimmed by 5 bases and V by 5 bases; bases with no gene match: 8. This CDR3 region has 15 residues. The germline V gene has CDR1 MNHEY and CDR2 SMNVEV (reference sequence). The CDR3 DNA reads TGTGCCAGCAGTCCCCAAACGACAGGGGACAATGAGCAGTTCTTC. Protein: CASSPQTTGDNEQFF.

The genes are TRBV11-2 and TRBJ1-1; D may be TRBD1 (5 bases). CDR3 size: 14 residues. V lost 6 bases and J lost 8, with 19 bases in between. Germline V lookup: CDR1 SGHAT, CDR2 FQNNGV. The CDR3 DNA reads TGTGCCAGCAGTCCTCTCCGGGGCCCCAAAGAAGCTTTCTTT. Translation: CASSPLRGPKEAFF.

This clonotype was detected only a few times. The gene calls are TRBV20-1 and TRBJ1-2; 7 bases fit TRBD1. Germline V CDR1 and CDR2: DFQATT, SNEGSKA (reference sequence). CDR3 length: 12 amino acids. Trimming took 8 bases from V and 4 from J; bases not matched to a gene: 7. The CDR3 nucleotides read TGCAGTTCACGACAGGGCGGCTATGGCTACACCTTC. This codes for CSSRQGGYGYTF.

This clonotype was detected many times. The chain joins TRBV7-9 to TRBJ1-3; D unclear. The CDR3 has 15 amino acids. CDR1 is SEHNR and CDR2 is FQNEAQ in the germline V gene (reference sequence). The germline V and J ends were trimmed by 2 bases and 7 bases, with 15 bases remaining between them. Here the CDR3 DNA reads TGTGCCAGCAGCTTATGGTCCGGGGAAGGGAACACCATATATTTT. It encodes CASSLWSGEGNTIYF.

CDR3 nucleotides: TGCGCCAGCAGCCAGCGGACAGGGAACACTGAAGCTTTCTTT. Its protein is CASSQRTGNTEAFF. The V and J genes are TRBV4-1 and TRBJ1-1; 7 nucleotides align to TRBD1. J gave up 1 base and V 3 bases, and 2 bases lay outside the gene matches. Germline CDR1 and CDR2: MGHRA and YSYEKL. The CDR3 spans 14 residues.

This clonotype was found many times. V and J are TRBV24-1 and TRBJ2-3; no reliable D call. Germline V gene sequence: CDR1 KGHDR, CDR2 SFDVKD. The CDR3 totals 17 residues. V lost 0 bases to trimming and J lost 1 base, with 13 bases between them. Written as DNA, the CDR3 is TGTGCCACCAGTGATTTGGATCGGCGGAGTCGCACAGATACGCAGTATTTT. Protein sequence: CATSDLDRRSRTDTQYF.

This clonotype was counted between two and nine times. The chain couples TRBV5-1 to TRBJ1-5, with TRBD1 matching 9 bases. Looked up from germline, CDR1 is SGHRS and CDR2 is YFSETQ. This CDR3 is 14 amino acids long. V was pared by 4 bases and J by 6 bases, with 5 bases of the junction left unmatched. The CDR3 spells CASSQTGGPQPQHF. The DNA of the CDR3 is TGCGCCAGCAGCCAGACAGGGGGGCCTCAGCCCCAGCATTTT.

The chain employs TRBV7-9 and TRBJ1-1; 8 nucleotides agree with TRBD1. There are 16 residues in the CDR3. Trimming removed 4 bases from V and 7 bases from J; junction bases left unmatched: 14. Germline lookup yields CDR1 SEHNR and CDR2 FQNEAQ (reference sequence). In DNA, the CDR3 is TGTGCCAGCAGCTCCGGGACAGGTAACCACCCTAGTGAAGCTTTCTTT. It is translated as CASSSGTGNHPSEAFF.